This T cell receptor beta chain was retrieved from a study of T cells in Graves' hyperthyroidism and ophthalmopathy. Study findings and constraints: Using 13 V-J features, a model discriminated ophthalmopathy from stable hyperthyroidism.

Authors of the study amplified TCR beta CDR3 regions from RNA transcripts. The TCR CDR3 first-round RT-PCR relied on the HTBI primer set. One entry per CDR3 protein, called by TCRdb with MiXCR from the multiplex PCR reads. The sample holds about 180,000 distinct CDR3 sequences, approximately 15% seen once. CDR3 size: 14 residues. The V and J ends lost 6 bases and 4 bases respectively, with 15 bases between them. This clonotype occurred many times. Its antigen remains unidentified. Patients counted as stable if ophthalmopathy did not develop within 18 months. Each diagnosis drew on symptoms, thyroxine, TRAb, thyroid ultrasound and orbital computed tomography findings. Using around 10 ml of fresh peripheral blood, PBMCs were prepared.

This TCR was recovered from a woman aged 50 to 60 with Graves' hyperthyroidism. The chain joins TRBV12-3 or TRBV12-4 to TRBJ2-5; tentative D call: TRBD2 (6 bases). The sequencing input was blood. CDR3 amino acids: CASSNAAGRETQYF. The DNA of the CDR3 is TGTGCCAGCAGCAACGCGGCCGGGAGAGAGACCCAGTACTTC.